This T cell receptor beta chain was identified in a study of CD8 T cells in Susac syndrome. A quantity of roughly 0.5 to 1 ug RNA underwent reverse transcription using random hexamers. TCRdb re-called the immunoSEQ multiplex PCR reads through MiXCR, storing one row per CDR3 protein. The table has 180,000 or so distinct CDR3 sequences, around 94% seen once. Controls were healthy donors (matched for age and sex). Source material: CD4+ T cells from PBMCs. This sequence originates from a human donor in good health.

The CDR3, as DNA: TGTGCCAGCAGCCCCAAGCAGCGCGACCAAGAGACCCAGTACTTC. Translation: CASSPKQRDQETQYF. The V call is TRBV3-1, the J call TRBJ2-5; no definite D call. This CDR3 has 15 residues. CDR1 and CDR2 from the germline V gene are LGHDT and YNNKEL (reference sequence). V lost 4 bases and J 0 bases, leaving 12 bases between the germline ends.